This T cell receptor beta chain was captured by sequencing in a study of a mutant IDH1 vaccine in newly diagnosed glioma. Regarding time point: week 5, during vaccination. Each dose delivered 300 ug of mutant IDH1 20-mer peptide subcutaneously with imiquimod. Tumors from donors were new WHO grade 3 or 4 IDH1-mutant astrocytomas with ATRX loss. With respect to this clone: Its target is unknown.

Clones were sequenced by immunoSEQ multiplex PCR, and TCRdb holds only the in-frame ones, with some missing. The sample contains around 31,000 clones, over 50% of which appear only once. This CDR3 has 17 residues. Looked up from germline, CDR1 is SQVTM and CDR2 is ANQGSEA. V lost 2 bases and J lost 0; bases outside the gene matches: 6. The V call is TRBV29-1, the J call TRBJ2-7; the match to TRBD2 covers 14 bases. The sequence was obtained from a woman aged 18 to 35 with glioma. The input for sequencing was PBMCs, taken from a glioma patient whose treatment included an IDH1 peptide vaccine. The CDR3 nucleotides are TGCAGCGTTGAAACCCCCGGGACTAGCGGGAGCTCCTACGAGCAGTACTTC. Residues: CSVETPGTSGSSYEQYF.